These 9 T cell receptor beta chains share one sample of origin, sequenced in a study of T cells in Graves' hyperthyroidism and ophthalmopathy. TCR beta CDR3 regions were amplified from RNA transcripts. A set of HTBI primers served as the primers for a first-round RT-PCR of the TCR CDR3. TCRdb reprocessed the multiplex PCR reads via MiXCR and lists one record per CDR3 protein. The table lists 660,000 or so distinct CDR3 sequences, more than 20% of them singletons. The sequencing input was blood. The receptors were sampled from a man under 40 with Graves' ophthalmopathy.

CDR3 residues: CATRQSSYNEQFF. CDR3 bases: TGTGCCACCCGACAGAGCTCCTACAATGAGCAGTTCTTC. The chain carries TRBV19 and TRBJ2-1; weak D call: TRBD1 (5 bases). V was clipped by 10 bases and J by 0 bases, with 10 bases between them. Germline V gene sequence: CDR1 LNHDA, CDR2 SQIVND (reference sequence). This CDR3 has 13 residues.

The chain recombines TRBV7-2 with TRBJ2-7, with a possible D match to TRBD1 (6 bases). The CDR3 has 14 residues. The germline V gene encodes CDR1 SGHTA and CDR2 FQGNSA. Trimming shortened V by 0 bases and J by 3 bases, and 9 bases separated the two germline ends. The CDR3 region is CASSLALDSYEQYF. As DNA, the CDR3 is TGTGCCAGCAGCTTAGCCCTGGACAGCTACGAGCAGTACTTC.

The chain joins TRBV5-1 to TRBJ2-1; TRBD1 matches at 9 bases. This CDR3 has 17 residues. V lost 4 bases, J lost 5 bases, and 13 bases stayed unmatched. In germline, CDR1 is SGHRS, CDR2 YFSETQ. CDR3 protein: CASSQHKLRTGDNEQFF. The CDR3, as DNA: TGCGCCAGCAGCCAACATAAACTCCGGACAGGGGACAATGAGCAGTTCTTC.

This clonotype has more than one count but fewer than ten. The chain joins TRBV6-1 to TRBJ2-3; D unresolved. The CDR3 contains 14 residues. V lost 5 bases and J lost 0, with 9 bases in between. Looked up from germline, CDR1 is MNHNS and CDR2 is SASEGT. The CDR3 DNA reads TGTGCCAGCAGTTCCTTTCTCAGCACAGATACGCAGTATTTT. This codes for CASSSFLSTDTQYF.

This clonotype was seen ten or more times. The chain carries TRBV2 and TRBJ2-3; D may be TRBD2 (6 bases). CDR1 SNHLY and CDR2 FYNNEI come from the germline V gene. The CDR3 contains 15 residues. Trimming pared 8 bases from V and 0 bases from J, leaving 15 bases between. The CDR3 loop is CASSLADTSTDTQYF. Written as DNA, the CDR3 is TGTGCCAGCTCACTAGCAGACACTAGCACAGATACGCAGTATTTT.

In its sample, this clonotype was seen a few times. This rearrangement joins TRBV6-1 to TRBJ2-1; possible D gene TRBD2, 5 bases. Germline CDR1 and CDR2: MNHNS and SASEGT. The CDR3 covers 15 residues. The ends were cut back, 5 bases at V and 3 bases at J, with 14 bases in the middle. In DNA form, the CDR3 reads TGTGCCAGCAGTAGAAAGCGGCCCCGCTACAATGAGCAGTTCTTC. This codes for CASSRKRPRYNEQFF.

A few counts support this clonotype. The CDR3 protein is CASSPDIYGYTF. The CDR3 bases are TGCGCCAGCAGCCCCGACATCTATGGCTACACCTTC. V gene TRBV5-1 combines with J gene TRBJ1-2; no firm D call. Between the trimmed V and J ends, which lost 4 bases and 4 bases, there was a span of 8 bases. CDR1 and CDR2 (germline): SGHRS, YFSETQ. The CDR3 totals 12 residues.

This clonotype has a handful of counts. V gene TRBV29-1 combines with J gene TRBJ1-4; the D is unclear. V gave up 2 bases and J gave up 3 bases, with 4 bases separating them. The germline V gene has CDR1 SQVTM and CDR2 ANQGSEA. The CDR3 extends over 12 amino acids. CDR3 region: CSVESANEKLFF. As DNA, the CDR3 is TGCAGCGTTGAATCTGCTAATGAAAAACTGTTTTTT.

This clonotype was observed many times. The chain combines TRBV28 with TRBJ1-1; 12 nucleotides agree with TRBD1. The CDR3 is 16 amino acids. CDR1 and CDR2 from the germline V gene are MDHEN and SYDVKM. The ends lost 3 bases at V and 1 base at J; junction bases unmatched: 3. The CDR3 sequence is CASSLGQGAGNTEAFF. CDR3 nucleotide sequence: TGTGCCAGCAGTTTGGGACAGGGGGCTGGGAACACTGAAGCTTTCTTT. The variable domain in full, with the rest retrieved from reference TRBV28 and TRBJ1-1, is DVKVTQSSRYLVKRTGEKVFLECVQDMDHENMFWYRQDPGLGLRLIYFSYDVKMKEKGDIPEGYSVSREKKERFSLILESASTNQTSMYLCASSLGQGAGNTEAFFGQGTRLTVV.